This T cell receptor beta chain was identified during a study of blood T cell repertoires in COVID-19. About the research overall: Both acute and convalescent COVID-19 samples were obtained from the United States, Italy and Spain. T cells, B-cell-depleted T cells, or PBMCs supplied cDNA or gDNA.

In the source study's methods: The assay estimated nucleated cells by amplifying reference gene primers. The repertoire was sequenced with immunoSEQ multiplex PCR; TCRdb's copy has only in-frame clones and lacks some. V and J calls plus clone size are reproduced from that table; the DNA served to infer D and trimming. The sample includes 50,000 to 60,000 clones, about nine tenths seen only once; the top ten take about 1.6%. This sequence was found in a man aged 55 to 70 with acute or convalescent COVID-19. Sequencing was performed on peripheral blood.

In DNA form, the CDR3 reads TGCGCCAGCAGTGATCGGACAGTCTACGAGCAGTACTTC. Translating it yields CASSDRTVYEQYF. The chain is built from TRBV10-2 and TRBJ2-7; D might be TRBD1 (6 bases). The CDR3 runs to 13 residues. Looked up from germline, CDR1 is WSHSY and CDR2 is SAAADI. V was clipped by 3 bases and J by 3 bases, with 9 bases between them.